This is a list of T cell receptor beta chains from one sample in a study of tumor-infiltrating lymphocytes in oesophageal squamous cell carcinoma. MiXCR, applied by TCRdb to the PCR reads, yields one record per CDR3 protein. The sample shows under 20,000 distinct CDR3 sequences, roughly 50% of them seen only once. Sequencing was performed on esophageal tumor tissue. The receptors were sampled from a female donor with esophageal squamous cell carcinoma. Both conserved end residues are part of each CDR3. A D gene is named only where the DNA matches it firmly. The size of a clone is reported for some rows only, either as once, few or many, or as a class for expanded clones.

size	D	V	J	CDR3	DNA
medium-sized	TRBD2	TRBV12-3/TRBV12-4	TRBJ2-2	CASRLALNTGELFF	TGTGCCAGCAGACTAGCGCTGAACACCGGGGAGCTGTTTTTT
many	-	TRBV28	TRBJ2-3	CASSFNGPDTQYF	TGTGCCAGCAGTTTTAATGGGCCAGATACGCAGTATTTT
-	TRBD1	TRBV4-1	TRBJ2-1	CASSQGGTGAYEQFF	TGCGCCAGCAGCCAAGGAGGGACAGGAGCCTACGAGCAGTTCTTC
many	TRBD2	TRBV15	TRBJ2-7	CATSRELAGSYEQYF	TGTGCCACCAGCAGAGAATTAGCGGGATCCTACGAGCAGTACTTC
many	-	TRBV10-3	TRBJ2-3	CAISEWDTGTQYF	TGTGCCATCAGTGAGTGGGACACGGGTACGCAGTATTTT
few	TRBD1	TRBV7-6	TRBJ1-1	CASSQTGTTEAFF	TGTGCCAGCAGTCAGACAGGGACCACTGAAGCTTTCTTT
few	TRBD1	TRBV7-8	TRBJ2-5	CASSLILVGDRAQETQYF	TGTGCCAGCAGCTTAATATTGGTCGGGGACAGGGCACAAGAGACCCAGTACTTC
many	-	TRBV6-6	TRBJ1-5	CASSYLHGGAQHF	TGTGCCAGCAGTTACCTCCACGGGGGGGCCCAGCATTTT
-	-	TRBV7-2	TRBJ2-5	CASSLGTRQETQYF	TGTGCCAGCAGCTTAGGGACGCGACAAGAGACCCAGTACTTC
-	-	TRBV7-6	TRBJ2-5	CASSLGVLKTQYF	TGTGCTAGCAGCTTGGGGGTTTTGAAGACCCAGTACTTC
-	TRBD1	TRBV7-4	TRBJ2-1	CASSLDRGVSNEQFF	TGTGCCAGCAGCTTAGACAGGGGCGTTTCGAATGAGCAGTTCTTC
-	-	TRBV7-2	TRBJ2-7	CASSSPGDTYEQYF	TGTGCCAGCAGCTCCCCCGGGGATACCTACGAGCAGTACTTC
once	-	TRBV7-9	TRBJ2-5	CASSSDQTSYF	TGTGCCAGCAGCTCAGATCAAACTAGCTACTTC
few	TRBD1	TRBV5-1	TRBJ2-3	CATRGGHTDTQYF	TGCGCCACCCGAGGGGGCCACACAGATACGCAGTATTTT
few	-	TRBV20-1	TRBJ2-2	CSAGRGLTGELFF	TGCAGTGCGGGCCGAGGGCTCACCGGGGAGCTGTTTTTT
-	-	TRBV7-3	TRBJ2-1	CASSLNRDNEQFF	TGTGCCAGCAGCTTAAACAGAGACAATGAGCAGTTCTTC
few	TRBD2	TRBV7-3	TRBJ2-5	CASSLTGRGETQYF	TGTGCCAGCAGCTTAACTGGGAGGGGCGAGACCCAGTACTTC